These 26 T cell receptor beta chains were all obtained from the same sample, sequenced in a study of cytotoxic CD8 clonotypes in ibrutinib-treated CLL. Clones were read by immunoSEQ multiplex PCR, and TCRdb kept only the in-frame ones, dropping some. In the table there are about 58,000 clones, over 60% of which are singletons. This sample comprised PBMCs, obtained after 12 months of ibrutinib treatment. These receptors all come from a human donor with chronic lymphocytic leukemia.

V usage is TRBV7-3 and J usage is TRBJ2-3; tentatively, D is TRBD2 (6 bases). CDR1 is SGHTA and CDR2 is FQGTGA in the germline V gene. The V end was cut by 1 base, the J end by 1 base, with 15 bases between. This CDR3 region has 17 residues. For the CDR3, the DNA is TGTGCCAGCAGCTTAAGGGAGCGGGCATCCCGCACAGATACGCAGTATTTT. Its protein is CASSLRERASRTDTQYF.

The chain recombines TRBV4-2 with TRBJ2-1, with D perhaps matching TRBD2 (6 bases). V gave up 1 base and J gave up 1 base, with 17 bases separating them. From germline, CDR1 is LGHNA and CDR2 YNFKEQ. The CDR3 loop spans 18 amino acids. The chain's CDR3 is CASSQGHGSGWSYNEQFF. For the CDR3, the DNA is TGTGCCAGCAGCCAAGGGCACGGGAGCGGGTGGTCCTACAATGAGCAGTTCTTC.

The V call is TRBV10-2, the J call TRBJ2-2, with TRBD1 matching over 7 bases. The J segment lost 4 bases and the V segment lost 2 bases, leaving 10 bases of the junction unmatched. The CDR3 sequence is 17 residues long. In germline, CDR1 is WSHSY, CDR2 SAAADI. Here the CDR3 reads CASSELFNRGFTGELFF. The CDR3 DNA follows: TGCGCCAGCAGTGAGCTTTTTAACAGGGGCTTCACCGGGGAGCTGTTTTTT.

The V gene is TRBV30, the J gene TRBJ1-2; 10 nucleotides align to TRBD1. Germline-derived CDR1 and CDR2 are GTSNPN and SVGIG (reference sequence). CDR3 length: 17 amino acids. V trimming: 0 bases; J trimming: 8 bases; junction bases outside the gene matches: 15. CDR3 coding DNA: TGTGCCTGGAGTGTACTATTTGGGACAGGGGATTTCGGCGGCTACACCTTC. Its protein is CAWSVLFGTGDFGGYTF.

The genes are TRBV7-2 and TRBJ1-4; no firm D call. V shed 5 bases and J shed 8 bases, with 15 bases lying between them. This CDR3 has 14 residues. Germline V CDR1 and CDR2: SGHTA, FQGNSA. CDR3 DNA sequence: TGTGCCAGCAGCAGGGTCGCTTCCAGGGAAAAACTGTTTTTT. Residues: CASSRVASREKLFF.

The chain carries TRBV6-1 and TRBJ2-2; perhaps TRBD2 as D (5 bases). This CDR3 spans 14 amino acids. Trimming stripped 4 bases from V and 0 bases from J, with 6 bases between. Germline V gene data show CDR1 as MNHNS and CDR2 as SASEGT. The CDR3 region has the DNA TGTGCCAGCAGTGGACTATCGAACACCGGGGAGCTGTTTTTT. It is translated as CASSGLSNTGELFF.

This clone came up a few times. The CDR3 sequence: CASSSQGRGLYEQYF. DNA of the CDR3: TGTGCCAGCAGTTCCCAGGGCAGGGGGCTCTACGAGCAGTACTTC. The chain has TRBV27 and TRBJ2-7, with 8 nucleotides matching TRBD1. The V and J ends lost 4 bases and 3 bases, in that order; junction bases with no gene match: 8. CDR3 length: 15 amino acids. CDR1 MNHEY and CDR2 SMNVEV come from the germline V gene (reference sequence).

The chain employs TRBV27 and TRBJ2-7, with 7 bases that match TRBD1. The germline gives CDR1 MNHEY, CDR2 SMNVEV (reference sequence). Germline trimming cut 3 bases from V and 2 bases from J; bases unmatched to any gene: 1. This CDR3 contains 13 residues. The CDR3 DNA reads TGTGCCAGCAGTTTTCAGGGGGCCTACGAGCAGTACTTC. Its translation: CASSFQGAYEQYF.

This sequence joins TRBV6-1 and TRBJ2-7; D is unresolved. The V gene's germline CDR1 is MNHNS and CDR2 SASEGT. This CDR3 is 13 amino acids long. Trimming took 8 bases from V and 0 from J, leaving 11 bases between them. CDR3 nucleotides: TGTGCCAGCTTGAAGGGCCACTCCTACGAGCAGTACTTC. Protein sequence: CASLKGHSYEQYF.

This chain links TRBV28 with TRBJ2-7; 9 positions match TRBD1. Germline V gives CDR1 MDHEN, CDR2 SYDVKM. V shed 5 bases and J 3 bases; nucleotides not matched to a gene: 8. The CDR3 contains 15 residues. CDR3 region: CASSGRTGVGYEQYF. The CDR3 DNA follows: TGTGCCAGCAGTGGGCGGACAGGGGTTGGCTACGAGCAGTACTTC. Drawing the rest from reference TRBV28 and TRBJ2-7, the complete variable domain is DVKVTQSSRYLVKRTGEKVFLECVQDMDHENMFWYRQDPGLGLRLIYFSYDVKMKEKGDIPEGYSVSREKKERFSLILESASTNQTSMYLCASSGRTGVGYEQYFGPGTRLTVT.

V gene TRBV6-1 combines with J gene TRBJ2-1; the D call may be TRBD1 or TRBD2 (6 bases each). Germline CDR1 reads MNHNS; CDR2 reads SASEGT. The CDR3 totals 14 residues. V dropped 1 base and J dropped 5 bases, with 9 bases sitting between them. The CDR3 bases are TGTGCCAGCAGTGAAGTGGGGGGCCACAATGAGCAGTTCTTC. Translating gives CASSEVGGHNEQFF.

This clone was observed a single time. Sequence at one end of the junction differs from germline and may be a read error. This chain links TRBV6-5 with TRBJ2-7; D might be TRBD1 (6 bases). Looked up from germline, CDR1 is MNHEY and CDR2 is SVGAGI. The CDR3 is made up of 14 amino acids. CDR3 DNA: TGTGCCATCAGTGCGTTGGGGGCGCTTGACGAGCAGTACTTC. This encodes CAISALGALDEQYF.

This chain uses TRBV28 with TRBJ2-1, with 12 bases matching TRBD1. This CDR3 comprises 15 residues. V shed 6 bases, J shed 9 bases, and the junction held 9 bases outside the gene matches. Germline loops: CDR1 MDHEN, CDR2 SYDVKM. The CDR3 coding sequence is TGTGCCAGCAGCTTCTTGGGACAGGGGGCCGGTGAGCAGTTCTTC. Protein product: CASSFLGQGAGEQFF.

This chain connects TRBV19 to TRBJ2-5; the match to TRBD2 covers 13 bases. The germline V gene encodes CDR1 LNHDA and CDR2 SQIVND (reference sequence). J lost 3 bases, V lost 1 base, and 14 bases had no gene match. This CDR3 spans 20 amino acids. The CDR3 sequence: CASSIVGLAGAGASKETQYF. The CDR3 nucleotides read TGTGCCAGTAGTATAGTCGGACTAGCGGGAGCAGGGGCATCGAAAGAGACCCAGTACTTC.

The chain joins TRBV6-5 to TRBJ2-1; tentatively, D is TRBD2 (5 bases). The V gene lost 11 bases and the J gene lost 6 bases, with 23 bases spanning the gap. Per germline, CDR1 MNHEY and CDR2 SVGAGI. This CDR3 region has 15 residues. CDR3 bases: TGTGCCGCAAGCCGGGGTTGGGAGACGCGCAATGAGCAGTTCTTC. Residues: CAASRGWETRNEQFF.

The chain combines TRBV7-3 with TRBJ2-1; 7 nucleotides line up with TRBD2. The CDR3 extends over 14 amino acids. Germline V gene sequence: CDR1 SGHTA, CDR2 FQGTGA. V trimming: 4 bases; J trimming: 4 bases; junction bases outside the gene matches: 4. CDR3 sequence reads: CASSSASGYNEQFF. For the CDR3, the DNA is TGTGCCAGCAGCTCGGCTAGCGGTTACAATGAGCAGTTCTTC.

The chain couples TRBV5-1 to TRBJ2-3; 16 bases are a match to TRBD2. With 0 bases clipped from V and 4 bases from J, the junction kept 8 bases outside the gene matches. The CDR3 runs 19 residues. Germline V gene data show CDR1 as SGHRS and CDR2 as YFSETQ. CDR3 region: CASSLAGTSGRAVPDTQYF. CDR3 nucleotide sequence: TGCGCCAGCAGCTTGGCCGGGACTAGCGGGAGGGCCGTTCCAGATACGCAGTATTTT.

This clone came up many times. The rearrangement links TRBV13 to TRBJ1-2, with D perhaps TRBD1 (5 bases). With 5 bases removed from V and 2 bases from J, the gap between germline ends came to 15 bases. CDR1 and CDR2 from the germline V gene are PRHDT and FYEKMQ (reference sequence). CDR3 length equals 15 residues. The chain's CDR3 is CASSPQIGGNYGYTF. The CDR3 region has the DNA TGTGCCAGCAGCCCACAAATCGGGGGAAACTATGGCTACACCTTC.

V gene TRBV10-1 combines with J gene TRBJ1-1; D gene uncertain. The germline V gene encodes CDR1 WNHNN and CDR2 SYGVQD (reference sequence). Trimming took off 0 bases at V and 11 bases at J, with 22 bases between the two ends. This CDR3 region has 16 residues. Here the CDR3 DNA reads TGCGCCAGCAGTGAGTCGGTCTTGGGGTCGGGTTCAGAGGCTTTCTTT. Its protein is CASSESVLGSGSEAFF.

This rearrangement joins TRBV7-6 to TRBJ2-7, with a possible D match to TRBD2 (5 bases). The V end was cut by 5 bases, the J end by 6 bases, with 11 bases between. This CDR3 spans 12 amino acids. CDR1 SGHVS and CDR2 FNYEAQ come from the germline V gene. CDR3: CASSQTSAEQYF. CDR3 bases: TGTGCCAGCAGCCAAACTAGTGCCGAGCAGTACTTC.

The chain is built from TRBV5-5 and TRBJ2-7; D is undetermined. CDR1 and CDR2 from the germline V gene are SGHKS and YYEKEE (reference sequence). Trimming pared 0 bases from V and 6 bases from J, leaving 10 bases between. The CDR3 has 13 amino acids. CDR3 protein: CASSLGPTGEQYF. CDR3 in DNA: TGTGCCAGCAGCTTGGGTCCCACGGGCGAGCAGTACTTC. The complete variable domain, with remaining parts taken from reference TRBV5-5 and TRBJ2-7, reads DAGVTQSPTHLIKTRGQQVTLRCSPISGHKSVSWYQQVLGQGPQFIFQYYEKEERGRGNFPDRFSARQFPNYSSELNVNALLLGDSALYLCASSLGPTGEQYFGPGTRLTVT.

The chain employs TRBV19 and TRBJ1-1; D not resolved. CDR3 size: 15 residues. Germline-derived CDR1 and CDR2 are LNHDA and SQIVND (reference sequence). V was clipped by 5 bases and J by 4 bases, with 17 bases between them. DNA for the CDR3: TGTGCCAGTAGTCCTCGCCGCAGCCTGAGCACTGAAGCTTTCTTT. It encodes CASSPRRSLSTEAFF.

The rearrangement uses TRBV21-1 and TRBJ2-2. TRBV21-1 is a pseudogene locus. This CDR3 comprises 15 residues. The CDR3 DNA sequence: TGTGCCAGCAGCGGTCCGGGGCTGAACACCGGGGAGCTGTTTTTT. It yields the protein CASSGPGLNTGELFF.

Here the CDR3 reads CASSLYPGLSSYEQYF. The CDR3 bases are TGTGCCAGCAGTTTATATCCGGGTCTGAGCTCCTACGAGCAGTACTTC. This sequence joins TRBV27 and TRBJ2-7; no definite D call. This CDR3 contains 16 residues. Germline V gene sequence: CDR1 MNHEY, CDR2 SMNVEV (reference sequence). V lost 1 base and J 0 bases, leaving 13 bases between the germline ends.

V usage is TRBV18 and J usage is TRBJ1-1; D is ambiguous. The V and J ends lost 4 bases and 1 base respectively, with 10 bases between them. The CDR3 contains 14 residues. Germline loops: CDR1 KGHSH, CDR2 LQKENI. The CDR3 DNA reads TGTGCCAGCTCACTCTCCCCGGGGAACACTGAAGCTTTCTTT. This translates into CASSLSPGNTEAFF.

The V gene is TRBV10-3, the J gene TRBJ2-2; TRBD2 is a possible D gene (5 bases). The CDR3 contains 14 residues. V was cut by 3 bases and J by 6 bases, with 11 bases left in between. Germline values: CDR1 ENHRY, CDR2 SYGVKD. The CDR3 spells CAISEVLASGELFF. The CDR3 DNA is TGTGCCATCAGTGAAGTCCTAGCTTCCGGGGAGCTGTTTTTT.